The TCR beta chain described here comes from a study of OX40 agonist ivuxolimab in advanced cancers. Assay: immunoSEQ multiplex PCR; the TCRdb copy retains only in-frame clones and omits some. The table records tens of thousands of clones, 70% to 90% of them present only once. The CDR3 has 15 amino acids. CDR1 and CDR2 from the germline V gene are MNHEY and SMNVEV (reference sequence). The J segment lost 4 bases and the V segment lost 6 bases, leaving 10 bases of the junction unmatched. The rearrangement uses TRBV27 and TRBJ2-3; 7 positions match TRBD1. This specimen consisted of CD4+ or CD8+ T cells sorted from blood, obtained in a trial of the OX40 agonist ivuxolimab. The sequence was collected from an adult with an advanced solid tumor such as melanoma, head and neck, liver or kidney cancer. The CDR3 reads CASSHRDRISDTQYF. The CDR3 bases are TGTGCCAGCAGCCACCGGGACAGAATATCAGATACGCAGTATTTT.